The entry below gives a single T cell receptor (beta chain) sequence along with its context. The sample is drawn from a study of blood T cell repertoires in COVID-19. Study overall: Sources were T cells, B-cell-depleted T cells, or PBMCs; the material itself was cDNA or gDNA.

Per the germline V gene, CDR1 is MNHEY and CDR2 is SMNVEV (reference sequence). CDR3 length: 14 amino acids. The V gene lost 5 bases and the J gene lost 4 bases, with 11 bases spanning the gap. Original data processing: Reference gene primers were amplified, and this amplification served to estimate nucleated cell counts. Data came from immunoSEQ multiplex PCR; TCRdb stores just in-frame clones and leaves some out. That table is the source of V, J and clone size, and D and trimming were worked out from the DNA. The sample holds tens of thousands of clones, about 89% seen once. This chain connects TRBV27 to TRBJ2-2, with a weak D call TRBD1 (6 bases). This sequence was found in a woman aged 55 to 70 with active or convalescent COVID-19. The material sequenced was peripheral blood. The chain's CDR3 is CASSRGTLTGELFF. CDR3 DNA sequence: TGTGCCAGCAGTAGGGGGACACTCACCGGGGAGCTGTTTTTT.